This paragraph covers one T cell receptor (beta chain) sequence. The antigen remains unidentified. Germline V lookup: CDR1 SGHTA, CDR2 FQGNSA. The CDR3 runs 15 residues. These data belong to a study of cytomegalovirus exposure and HLA in healthy donors. Study-level findings and limits: Some TCR beta chains (164 of them) were listed as cytomegalovirus-associated. Later, an analysis found that common viral pathogens appeared to be linked with several of the most significant clusters. The majority of TCR sequences were rare, yet some public TCRs appeared in many donors.

60 Vbeta and 13 Jbeta primers were used in PCR. Assay used: immunoSEQ multiplex PCR; TCRdb lists only in-frame clones, some missing. The sample has more than 95,000 clones; roughly 80% are singletons. This chain links TRBV7-2 with TRBJ2-5; D perhaps matches TRBD2 (6 bases). Near its end, the DNA agrees better with TRBJ2-7, so the J call may be wrong. Sequencing was performed on PBMCs. This receptor was obtained from a man between 18 and 29 years old in good health and CMV-seropositive. The CDR3 coding sequence is TGTGCCAGCAGCCCCGCCGGGACTCAGACCTACGAGCAGTACTTC. Its translation is CASSPAGTQTYEQYF.